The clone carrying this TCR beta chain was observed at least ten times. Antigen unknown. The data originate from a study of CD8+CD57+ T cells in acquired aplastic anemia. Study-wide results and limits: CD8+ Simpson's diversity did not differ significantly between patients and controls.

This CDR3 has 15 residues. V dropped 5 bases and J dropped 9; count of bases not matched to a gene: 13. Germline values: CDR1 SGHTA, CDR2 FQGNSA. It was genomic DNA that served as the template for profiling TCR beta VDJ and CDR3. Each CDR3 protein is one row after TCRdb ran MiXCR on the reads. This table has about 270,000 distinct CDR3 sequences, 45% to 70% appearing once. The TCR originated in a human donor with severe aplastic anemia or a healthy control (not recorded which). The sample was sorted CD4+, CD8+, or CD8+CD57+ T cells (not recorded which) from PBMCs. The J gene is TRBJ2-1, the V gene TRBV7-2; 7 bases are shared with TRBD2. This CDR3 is CASSLGGLVHGEQFF. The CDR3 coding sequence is TGTGCCAGCAGCCTCGGAGGACTAGTTCACGGTGAGCAGTTCTTC.